The clone carrying this TCR beta chain was seen more than once but under ten times. What it binds is unknown. With V trimmed by 7 bases and J by 5 bases, 10 bases remained unmatched. The CDR3 loop spans 15 amino acids. A J-beta primer mix and a sample-barcoded 5' primer were used in a second PCR of about 7 to 12 cycles. TCRdb redid the calling of the 5' RACE reads with MiXCR, one entry per CDR3 protein. The sample includes 600,000 or so distinct CDR3 sequences, about 30% of them seen just once. Every donor gave ten milliliters of peripheral blood. The study isolated at least 6 million PBMCs from each sample. The data are from a study of blood T cells in healthy people across ages. Study results and limitations: TCR beta diversity was tightly associated with the proportion of naive T cells. Among long-lived donors, naive CD4+ cells were more numerous and diversity higher than in aged donors.

The source is a woman older than 75 in good health. This rearrangement joins TRBV12-3 or TRBV12-4 to TRBJ2-2; TRBD2 agrees at 7 bases. Material: blood. The CDR3 region is CASNPRGTGTGELFF. In DNA, the CDR3 is TGTGCCAGCAACCCGCGGGGGACTGGTACCGGGGAGCTGTTTTTT.